The clone carrying this TCR beta chain was counted many times. Its antigen is not identified. For TCRbeta, the library was prepared with unique molecular identifiers. TCRdb analysed the PCR reads with MiXCR anew, one entry per CDR3 protein. Among approximately 500,000 distinct CDR3 sequences listed, roughly 10% were seen once. This sample is drawn from a study of T-cell reconstitution after alpha-beta-depleted transplantation in children. Findings and caveats of the study: Surviving recipient cells, namely T cells and thymic progenitors, were the source of high day-60 TCRbeta diversity in some patients. Expanded graft clones numbering several hundred reportedly gave rise to alpha-beta T cells about two months after transplant.

Per germline, CDR1 MNHNY and CDR2 SVGAGI (reference sequence). This CDR3 is 13 amino acids long. The V segment lost 5 bases and the J segment 15 bases; nucleotides outside the gene matches: 8. This chain joins TRBV6-6 and TRBJ2-1; 12 bases are shared with TRBD2. The receptor was derived from a child aged 2 to 10 with inherited bone marrow failure, due to receive a stem cell transplant. The sequencing here drew on PBMCs, taken before TCRalphabeta/CD19-depleted stem cell transplant. The DNA for the CDR3 is TGTGCCAGCAGTCTTTCGACTAGCGGGAGTTCGTTCTTC. Translated: CASSLSTSGSSFF.